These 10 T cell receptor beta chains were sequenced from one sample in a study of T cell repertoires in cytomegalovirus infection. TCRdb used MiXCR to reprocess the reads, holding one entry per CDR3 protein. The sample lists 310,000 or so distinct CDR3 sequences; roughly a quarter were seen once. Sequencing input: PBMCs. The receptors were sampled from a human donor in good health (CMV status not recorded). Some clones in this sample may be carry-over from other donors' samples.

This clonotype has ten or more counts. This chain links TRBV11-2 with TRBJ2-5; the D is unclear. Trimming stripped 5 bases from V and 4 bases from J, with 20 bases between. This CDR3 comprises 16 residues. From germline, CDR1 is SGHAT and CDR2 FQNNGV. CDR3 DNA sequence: TGTGCCAGCAGCCCTATGGATAGTTCTTTTAGAGAGACCCAGTACTTC. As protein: CASSPMDSSFRETQYF.

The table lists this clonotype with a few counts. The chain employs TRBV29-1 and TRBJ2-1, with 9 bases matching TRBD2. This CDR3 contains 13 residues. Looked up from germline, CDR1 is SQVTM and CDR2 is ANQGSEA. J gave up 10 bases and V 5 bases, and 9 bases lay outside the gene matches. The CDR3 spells CSVIAGGQEEQFF. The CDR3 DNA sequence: TGCAGCGTTATTGCGGGGGGGCAGGAAGAGCAGTTCTTC.

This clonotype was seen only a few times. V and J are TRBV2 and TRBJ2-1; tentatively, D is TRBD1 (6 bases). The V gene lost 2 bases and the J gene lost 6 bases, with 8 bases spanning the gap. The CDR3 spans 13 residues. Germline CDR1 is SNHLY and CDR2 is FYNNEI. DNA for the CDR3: TGTGCCAGCAGTGAACAGGGGTTCAATGAGCAGTTCTTC. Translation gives CASSEQGFNEQFF.

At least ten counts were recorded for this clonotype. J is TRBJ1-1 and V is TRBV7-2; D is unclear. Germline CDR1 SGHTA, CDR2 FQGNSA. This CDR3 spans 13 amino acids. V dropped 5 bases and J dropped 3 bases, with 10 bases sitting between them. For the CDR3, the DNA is TGTGCCAGCAGCGTTCAGTCTTACACTGAAGCTTTCTTT. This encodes CASSVQSYTEAFF.

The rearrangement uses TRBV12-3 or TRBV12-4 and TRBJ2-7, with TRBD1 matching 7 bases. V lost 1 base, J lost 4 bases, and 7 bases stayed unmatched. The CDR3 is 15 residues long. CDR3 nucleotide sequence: TGTGCCAGCAGTTTAGTGGGGTACAGGGGTTACGAGCAGTACTTC. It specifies CASSLVGYRGYEQYF.

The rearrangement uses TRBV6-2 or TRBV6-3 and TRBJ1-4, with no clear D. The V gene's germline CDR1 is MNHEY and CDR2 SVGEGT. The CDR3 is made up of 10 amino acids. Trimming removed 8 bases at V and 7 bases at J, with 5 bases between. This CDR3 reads CASGREKLFF. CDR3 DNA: TGTGCCAGCGGTCGTGAAAAACTGTTTTTT.

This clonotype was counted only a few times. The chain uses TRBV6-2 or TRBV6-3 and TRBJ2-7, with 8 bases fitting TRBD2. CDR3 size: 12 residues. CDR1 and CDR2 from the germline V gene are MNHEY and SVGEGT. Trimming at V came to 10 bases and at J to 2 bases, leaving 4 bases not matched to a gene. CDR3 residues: CATQRETYEQYF. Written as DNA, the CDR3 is TGTGCCACCCAGCGGGAGACCTACGAGCAGTACTTC.

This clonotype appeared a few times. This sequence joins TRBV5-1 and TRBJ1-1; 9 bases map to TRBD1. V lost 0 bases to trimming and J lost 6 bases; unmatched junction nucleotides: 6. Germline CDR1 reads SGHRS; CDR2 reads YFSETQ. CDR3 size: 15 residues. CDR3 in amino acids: CASSLDGTGRPEAFF. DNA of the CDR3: TGCGCCAGCAGCTTGGACGGGACAGGGAGGCCTGAAGCTTTCTTT.

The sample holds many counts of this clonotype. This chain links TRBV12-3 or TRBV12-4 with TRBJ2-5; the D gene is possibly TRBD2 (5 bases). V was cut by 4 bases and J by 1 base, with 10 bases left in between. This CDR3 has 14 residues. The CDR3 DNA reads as TGTGCCAGCAGTTCGTTTACTAGCCAAGAGACCCAGTACTTC. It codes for CASSSFTSQETQYF.

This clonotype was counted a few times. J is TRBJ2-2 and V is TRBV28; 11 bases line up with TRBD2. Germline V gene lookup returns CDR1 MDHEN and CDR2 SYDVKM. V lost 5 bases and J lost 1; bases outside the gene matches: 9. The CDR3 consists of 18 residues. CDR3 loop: CASSPIPGTSGNTGELFF. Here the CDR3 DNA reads TGTGCCAGCAGTCCCATTCCCGGGACTAGCGGGAACACCGGGGAGCTGTTTTTT.